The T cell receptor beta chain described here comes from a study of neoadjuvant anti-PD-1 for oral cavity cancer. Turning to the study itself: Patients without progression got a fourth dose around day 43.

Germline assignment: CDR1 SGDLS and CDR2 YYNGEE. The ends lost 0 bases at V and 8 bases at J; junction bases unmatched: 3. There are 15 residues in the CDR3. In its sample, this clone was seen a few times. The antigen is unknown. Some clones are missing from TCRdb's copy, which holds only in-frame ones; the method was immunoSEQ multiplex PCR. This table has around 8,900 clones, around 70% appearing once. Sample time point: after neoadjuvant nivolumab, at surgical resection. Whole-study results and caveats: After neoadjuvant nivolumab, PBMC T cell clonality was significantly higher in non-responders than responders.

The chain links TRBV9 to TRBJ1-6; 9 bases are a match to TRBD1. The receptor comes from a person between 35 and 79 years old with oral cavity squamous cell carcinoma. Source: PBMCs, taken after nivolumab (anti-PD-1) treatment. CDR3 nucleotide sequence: TGTGCCAGCAGCGTAGCGGGACAGGGTGATTCACCCCTCCACTTT. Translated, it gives CASSVAGQGDSPLHF.